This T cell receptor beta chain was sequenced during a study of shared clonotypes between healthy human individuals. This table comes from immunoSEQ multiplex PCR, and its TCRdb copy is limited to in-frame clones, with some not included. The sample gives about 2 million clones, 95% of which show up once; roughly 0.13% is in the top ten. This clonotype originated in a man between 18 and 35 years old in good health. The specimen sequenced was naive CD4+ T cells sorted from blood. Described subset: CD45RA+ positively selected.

CDR3 sequence (DNA): TGTGCCAGCAGCCGACAGGGAGACAATCAGCCCCAGCATTTT. It is translated as CASSRQGDNQPQHF. This chain connects TRBV6-1 to TRBJ1-5; 7 bases are shared with TRBD1. Germline CDR1 reads MNHNS; CDR2 reads SASEGT. With 6 bases clipped from V and 3 bases from J, the junction kept 5 bases outside the gene matches. This CDR3 spans 14 amino acids.